This TCR beta chain appears in the sequencing data of a study of T cell repertoires in cytomegalovirus infection. Study as a whole: Both CMV infection and a matching HLA type were indicated by public TCR beta signatures.

TCRdb re-analysed the reads in MiXCR, keeping a single row per CDR3 protein. The sample comprises roughly 570,000 distinct CDR3 sequences, about 39% of which are singletons, and around 48% rests with the top ten. With respect to this clonotype: Its cognate antigen is unknown.

Germline V lookup: CDR1 SGHNT, CDR2 YYREEE (reference sequence). The CDR3 has 14 residues. V was pared by 7 bases and J by 0 bases, with 13 bases between. Whole-study findings and limits: Totalled public TCR beta family frequency picked out people who carried CMV plus the relevant HLA. HLA-C-restricted CMV clonotypes gave the most frequent clonotype in two of eight donors.

This TCR was recovered from a human donor in good health (CMV status not recorded). Some clones in this sample may be carry-over from other donors' samples. The source was cultured PBMCs, collected from culture after CMV antigen stimulation. The J gene is TRBJ1-2, the V gene TRBV5-4; D might be TRBD1 (5 bases). The DNA of the CDR3 is TGTGCCAGCGGCCGGGACGTTGCTAACTATGGCTACACCTTC. It yields the protein CASGRDVANYGYTF.